Below are 31 T cell receptor beta chains sequenced from a single sample in a study of cytomegalovirus exposure and HLA in healthy donors. The PCR used 60 Vbeta and 13 Jbeta primers. Profiling relied on immunoSEQ multiplex PCR, and the TCRdb table lists in-frame clones only, not all of them. Found here are roughly 120,000 clones, roughly two thirds of them singletons; the top ten hold about 1.5%. Sequencing used PBMCs. The receptor set was obtained from a man aged 25 to 40 in good health and CMV-seropositive.

The chain carries TRBV7-9 and TRBJ2-7; no firm D call. V was cut by 0 bases and J by 9 bases, with 15 bases left in between. Germline V gene lookup returns CDR1 SEHNR and CDR2 FQNEAQ (reference sequence). The CDR3 runs 14 residues. In DNA, the CDR3 is TGTGCCAGCAGCTTAGCTGGAGACCCGCTAGGGCAGTACTTC. This sequence encodes CASSLAGDPLGQYF.

The CDR3 nucleotides are TGTGCCAGTAGTGTCCAGCGGGGAATTTATGGCTACACCTTC. Protein: CASSVQRGIYGYTF. The J gene is TRBJ1-2, the V gene TRBV19; D is unclear. Trimming stripped 5 bases from V and 5 bases from J, with 15 bases between. There are 14 residues in the CDR3. CDR1 is LNHDA, CDR2 SQIVND, per germline (reference sequence).

The J gene is TRBJ2-7, the V gene TRBV19; a possible D gene is TRBD1 (6 bases). Germline values: CDR1 LNHDA, CDR2 SQIVND (reference sequence). Trimming stripped 6 bases from V and 5 bases from J, with 8 bases between. The CDR3 consists of 11 residues. CDR3 DNA sequence: TGTGCCAGTAGCCAGGGGAACGAGCAGTACTTC. Translation: CASSQGNEQYF. Combining the CDR3 with reference TRBV19 and TRBJ2-7 gives the whole variable domain DGGITQSPKYLFRKEGQNVTLSCEQNLNHDAMYWYRQDPGQGLRLIYYSQIVNDFQKGDIAEGYSVSREKKESFPLTVTSAQKNPTAFYLCASSQGNEQYFGPGTRLTVT.

This clone has only a few counts. The V gene is TRBV12-1, the J gene TRBJ2-1; whether TRBD2, the table's D call, matches the DNA was not checked. TRBV12-1 is marked as a pseudogene. The CDR3 runs to 15 residues. CDR3 loop: CASSTTPAANNEQFF. The CDR3 DNA follows: TGTGCCAGCAGTACAACCCCAGCGGCTAACAATGAGCAGTTCTTC.

The chain couples TRBV9 to TRBJ1-1, with D possibly TRBD1 on 5 matching bases. Trimming took off 4 bases at V and 5 bases at J, with 12 bases between the two ends. The CDR3 sequence is 13 residues long. CDR1 and CDR2 (germline): SGDLS, YYNGEE. CDR3 coding DNA: TGTGCCAGCAGCCCCACGGGGGGGACTGAAGCTTTCTTT. Protein sequence: CASSPTGGTEAFF.

The chain uses TRBV30 and TRBJ2-2; a weak D match, TRBD1 (6 bases). Germline CDR1 GTSNPN, CDR2 SVGIG (reference sequence). The germline V and J ends were trimmed by 0 bases and 4 bases, with 12 bases remaining between them. This CDR3 has 15 residues. CDR3 loop: CAWSVNRAFTGELFF. CDR3 coding DNA: TGTGCCTGGAGTGTCAACAGGGCGTTCACCGGGGAGCTGTTTTTT.

In nucleotides, the CDR3 is TGTGCCAGCAGCTTGGCAGTCTCTGGGGCCAACGTCCTGACTTTC. As protein: CASSLAVSGANVLTF. The gene calls are TRBV5-4 and TRBJ2-6, with unresolved D. V lost 0 bases and J lost 0, with 4 bases in between. This CDR3 spans 15 amino acids. Germline CDR1 is SGHNT and CDR2 is YYREEE (reference sequence).

CDR3 DNA sequence: TGTGCCAGCTCACAGGGGGCTGACACTGAAGCTTTCTTT. Translated: CASSQGADTEAFF. This rearrangement joins TRBV18 to TRBJ1-1; 7 bases align to TRBD1. Trimming took 4 bases from V and 3 from J; bases not matched to a gene: 2. Germline V gene data show CDR1 as KGHSH and CDR2 as LQKENI. The CDR3 sequence is 13 residues long.

The sample holds one count of this clone. The chain combines TRBV27 with TRBJ2-7; TRBD2 agrees at 14 bases. The CDR3 loop spans 18 amino acids. V shed 5 bases and J 1 base; nucleotides not matched to a gene: 10. Germline-derived CDR1 and CDR2 are MNHEY and SMNVEV (reference sequence). CDR3 DNA: TGTGCCAGCAGTCCGGGACTAGCGGGAGAGTGGTGGTCCTACGAGCAGTACTTC. Its translation: CASSPGLAGEWWSYEQYF.

This clone was detected only once. The V call is TRBV5-1, the J call TRBJ2-5; the match to TRBD1 covers 11 bases. Germline trimming cut 4 bases from V and 5 bases from J; bases unmatched to any gene: 7. Germline values: CDR1 SGHRS, CDR2 YFSETQ. CDR3 size: 15 residues. CDR3 DNA: TGCGCCAGCAGCCTGGGACAGGGGGTGATTGAGACCCAGTACTTC. This sequence encodes CASSLGQGVIETQYF. The full variable domain, with the rest looked up from reference TRBV5-1 and TRBJ2-5, is KAGVTQTPRYLIKTRGQQVTLSCSPISGHRSVSWYQQTPGQGLQFLFEYFSETQRNKGNFPGRFSGRQFSNSRSEMNVSTLELGDSALYLCASSLGQGVIETQYFGPGTRLLVL.

The chain joins TRBV4-3 to TRBJ1-5, with D uncertain. The CDR3 extends over 17 amino acids. Germline V gene lookup returns CDR1 LGHNA and CDR2 YSLEER. The V end was cut by 1 base, the J end by 1 base, with 14 bases between. The CDR3 protein is CASSQVLTGGSNQPQHF. CDR3 nucleotide sequence: TGCGCCAGCAGCCAAGTTCTGACTGGCGGGAGCAATCAGCCCCAGCATTTT.

This clone has just a few counts. This sequence joins TRBV18 and TRBJ2-2, with 9 bases fitting TRBD1. The CDR3 length is 16 residues. Germline CDR1 KGHSH, CDR2 LQKENI. V dropped 3 bases and J dropped 1; count of bases not matched to a gene: 3. The CDR3 DNA reads TGTGCCAGCTCACCGATGGACAGGGGGAACACCGGGGAGCTGTTTTTT. Translation gives CASSPMDRGNTGELFF.

The V and J genes are TRBV4-3 and TRBJ1-1; D ambiguous. The CDR3 runs to 13 residues. V lost 4 bases, J lost 1 base, and 7 bases lay in between. Germline assignment: CDR1 LGHNA and CDR2 YSLEER. The CDR3 coding sequence is TGCGCCAGCAGCCGTATATCGAACACTGAAGCTTTCTTT. As protein: CASSRISNTEAFF.

V gene TRBV7-6 combines with J gene TRBJ2-3, with D possibly TRBD2 on 6 matching bases. This CDR3 comprises 15 residues. V gave up 5 bases and J gave up 3 bases, with 15 bases separating them. Germline lookup yields CDR1 SGHVS and CDR2 FNYEAQ. The CDR3, as DNA: TGTGCCAGCAGCGAGTATCGGGAGTTGACAGATACGCAGTATTTT. Encoded protein: CASSEYRELTDTQYF.

The chain uses TRBV7-9 and TRBJ2-4; 8 bases map to TRBD1. Per germline, CDR1 SEHNR and CDR2 FQNEAQ (reference sequence). The junction had 10 bases not matched to a gene; V was cut back by 5 bases and J by 4 bases. This CDR3 region has 16 residues. The CDR3 sequence: CASSLLGQGNKNIQYF. CDR3 DNA sequence: TGTGCCAGCAGCCTACTCGGACAGGGTAATAAAAACATTCAGTACTTC.

This rearrangement joins TRBV29-1 to TRBJ1-1; D might be TRBD1 (5 bases). CDR3 length equals 13 residues. Germline values: CDR1 SQVTM, CDR2 ANQGSEA. V was pared by 4 bases and J by 4 bases, with 13 bases between. The CDR3 protein is CSVAGRARTEAFF. DNA of the CDR3: TGCAGCGTTGCGGGCAGGGCCCGCACTGAAGCTTTCTTT.

The chain employs TRBV5-1 and TRBJ2-7; D is unclear. Germline loops: CDR1 SGHRS, CDR2 YFSETQ. This CDR3 is 15 amino acids long. V was trimmed by 5 bases and J by 2 bases, leaving 17 bases between them. The CDR3, as DNA: TGCGCCAGCAGGAAGAACAGCCACGGCACCTACGAGCAGTACTTC. Translated, it gives CASRKNSHGTYEQYF.

The chain joins TRBV9 to TRBJ2-2, with 8 bases identical to TRBD2. After removal of 7 bases from V and 6 bases from J, the junction contained 17 bases not matched to a gene. Germline V gene data show CDR1 as SGDLS and CDR2 as YYNGEE. This CDR3 region has 17 residues. CDR3 bases: TGTGCCAGCCACCGCGATATAAAAGCGGGAGTAGCCGGGGAGCTGTTTTTT. This sequence encodes CASHRDIKAGVAGELFF. The whole variable domain, remainder taken from reference TRBV9 and TRBJ2-2, is DSGVTQTPKHLITATGQRVTLRCSPRSGDLSVYWYQQSLDQGLQFLIQYYNGEERAKGNILERFSAQQFPDLHSELNLSSLELGDSALYFCASHRDIKAGVAGELFFGEGSRLTVL.

On this clone: The germline gene is not matched at one end of the junction; a read error may be the cause. The rearrangement links TRBV13 to TRBJ2-7; 7 bases are a match to TRBD2. This CDR3 region has 14 residues. The germline gives CDR1 PRHDT, CDR2 FYEKMQ (reference sequence). The CDR3 loop reads CASSPSGVHCVYSF. The CDR3 DNA reads as TGTGCCAGCAGCCCAAGCGGGGTTCACTGCGTTTATTCCTTC.

The chain joins TRBV7-8 to TRBJ2-7, with D perhaps matching TRBD1 (6 bases). The germline gives CDR1 SGHVS, CDR2 FQNEAQ. Trimming stripped 4 bases from V and 6 bases from J, with 16 bases between. This CDR3 spans 14 amino acids. The CDR3 nucleotides are TGTGCCAGCAGCTGGGGAACAGGGTCGGGCGAGCAGTACTTC. Amino acid sequence: CASSWGTGSGEQYF.

The chain combines TRBV5-1 with TRBJ1-3, with no clear D. Per germline, CDR1 SGHRS and CDR2 YFSETQ. Trimming shortened V by 0 bases and J by 0 bases, and 13 bases separated the two germline ends. There are 17 residues in the CDR3. The CDR3 DNA reads as TGCGCCAGCAGCTTGGCCGGGAGGGTTTCCTCTGGAAACACCATATATTTT. This encodes CASSLAGRVSSGNTIYF.

A single count supports this clone. This chain joins TRBV18 and TRBJ2-7, with D possibly matching TRBD1 (6 bases). The CDR3 totals 15 residues. Germline values: CDR1 KGHSH, CDR2 LQKENI. V lost 6 bases, J lost 0 bases, and 15 bases lay in between. CDR3 loop: CASSAQGPSSYEQYF. CDR3 nucleotide sequence: TGTGCCAGCTCGGCACAGGGACCTAGCTCCTACGAGCAGTACTTC.

V and J are TRBV7-9 and TRBJ2-5; D remains ambiguous. From germline, CDR1 is SEHNR and CDR2 FQNEAQ (reference sequence). The CDR3 consists of 13 residues. The V end was cut by 3 bases, the J end by 5 bases, with 10 bases between. The CDR3, as DNA: TGTGCCAGCAGCTTCGTGCAGTTGGAGACCCAGTACTTC. It encodes CASSFVQLETQYF.

The V gene is TRBV2, the J gene TRBJ2-7; TRBD1 is a possible D gene (6 bases). Germline loops: CDR1 SNHLY, CDR2 FYNNEI. The germline V and J ends were trimmed by 1 base and 0 bases, with 10 bases remaining between them. The CDR3 loop spans 15 amino acids. The CDR3 bases are TGTGCCAGCAGTGAAGGTCGCAGGGGCTCCTACGAGCAGTACTTC. It codes for CASSEGRRGSYEQYF.

V is TRBV6-5 and J is TRBJ2-5, with a tentative D call TRBD1 (6 bases). The CDR3 is 16 residues long. Germline CDR1 and CDR2: MNHEY and SVGAGI. Deletions cut 2 bases from V and 1 base from J, with 14 bases between. Here the CDR3 DNA reads TGTGCCAGCAGTTACGCCTGGACAGCCATCCAAGAGACCCAGTACTTC. It is translated as CASSYAWTAIQETQYF.

The rearrangement links TRBV7-9 to TRBJ1-1; a possible D gene is TRBD1 (6 bases). CDR1 and CDR2 from the germline V gene are SEHNR and FQNEAQ (reference sequence). Trimming took off 2 bases at V and 4 bases at J, with 11 bases between the two ends. The CDR3 is 14 residues long. The CDR3 bases are TGTGCCAGCAGCTTAAACAGGGAGGGCACTGAAGCTTTCTTT. Its translation is CASSLNREGTEAFF.

This clone was picked up one time. V is TRBV19 and J is TRBJ2-3; 8 bases align to TRBD1. This CDR3 has 16 residues. The V segment lost 4 bases and the J segment 4 bases; nucleotides outside the gene matches: 10. Germline-derived CDR1 and CDR2 are LNHDA and SQIVND (reference sequence). CDR3 amino acids: CASSTLGQGIADTQYF. The CDR3 nucleotides are TGTGCCAGTAGTACGCTCGGACAGGGTATTGCAGATACGCAGTATTTT.

The gene calls are TRBV2 and TRBJ1-1; weak D call: TRBD1 (5 bases). The V gene's germline CDR1 is SNHLY and CDR2 FYNNEI. The ends were cut back, 6 bases at V and 2 bases at J, with 10 bases in the middle. The CDR3 covers 13 residues. The CDR3 protein is CASSLQGNTEAFF. The CDR3, as DNA: TGTGCCAGCAGCCTGCAGGGTAACACTGAAGCTTTCTTT.

The sample holds a few counts of this clone. This rearrangement joins TRBV6-4 to TRBJ1-1; TRBD1 matches 7 bases. There are 14 residues in the CDR3. Germline V gives CDR1 MRHNA, CDR2 SNTAGT. V lost 2 bases to trimming and J lost 1 base; unmatched junction nucleotides: 1. CDR3 sequence (DNA): TGTGCCAGCAGTGACGGGACAGCGAACACTGAAGCTTTCTTT. It is translated as CASSDGTANTEAFF.

CDR3 loop: CSVDAAPTRGSYGYTF. Here the CDR3 DNA reads TGCAGCGTTGATGCTGCTCCCACCAGGGGCAGCTATGGCTACACCTTC. The chain uses TRBV29-1 and TRBJ1-2; maybe TRBD1 (6 bases). Germline values: CDR1 SQVTM, CDR2 ANQGSEA. This CDR3 is built from 16 residues. V was pared by 3 bases and J by 4 bases, with 21 bases between.

The chain combines TRBV29-1 with TRBJ2-1, with D unresolved. Trimming took 5 bases from V and 10 from J, leaving 18 bases between them. From germline, CDR1 is SQVTM and CDR2 ANQGSEA. This CDR3 has 13 amino acids. This CDR3 is CSVTHNPPPEQFF. CDR3 bases: TGCAGCGTTACCCACAATCCCCCGCCCGAGCAGTTCTTC.